The following is a T cell receptor beta chain sequence with its context. These data come from a study of blood T cell repertoires in COVID-19. V lost 2 bases and J 0 bases, leaving 8 bases between the germline ends. Germline V lookup: CDR1 SEHNR, CDR2 FQNEAQ (reference sequence). This CDR3 has 15 residues. Sequenced by immunoSEQ multiplex PCR; TCRdb stores in-frame clones only, minus some. The sample has roughly 140,000 clones, 70% to 85% seen once. The chain uses TRBV7-9 and TRBJ1-5; the D gene is possibly TRBD1 (5 bases). This TCR was sampled from a woman older than 75 in a cohort sampled during active or convalescent COVID-19. The material sequenced was peripheral blood. The CDR3 protein is CASSLQGNSNQPQHF. As DNA, the CDR3 is TGTGCCAGCAGCTTACAGGGAAATAGCAATCAGCCCCAGCATTTT. Full variable domain (remainder filled in from reference TRBV7-9 and TRBJ1-5): DTGVSQNPRHKITKRGQNVTFRCDPISEHNRLYWYRQTLGQGPEFLTYFQNEAQLEKSRLLSDRFSAERPKGSFSTLEIQRTEQGDSAMYLCASSLQGNSNQPQHFGDGTRLSIL.